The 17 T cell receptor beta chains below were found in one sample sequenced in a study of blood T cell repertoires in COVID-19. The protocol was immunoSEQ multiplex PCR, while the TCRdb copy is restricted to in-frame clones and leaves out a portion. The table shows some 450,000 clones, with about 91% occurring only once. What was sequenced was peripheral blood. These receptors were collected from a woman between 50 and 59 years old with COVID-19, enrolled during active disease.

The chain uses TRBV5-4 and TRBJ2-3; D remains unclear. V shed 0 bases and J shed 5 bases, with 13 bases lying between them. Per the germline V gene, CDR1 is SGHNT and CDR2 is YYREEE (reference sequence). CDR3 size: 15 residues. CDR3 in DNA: TGTGCCAGCAGCTTGGAGACAATTCTGGGAGATACGCAGTATTTT. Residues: CASSLETILGDTQYF.

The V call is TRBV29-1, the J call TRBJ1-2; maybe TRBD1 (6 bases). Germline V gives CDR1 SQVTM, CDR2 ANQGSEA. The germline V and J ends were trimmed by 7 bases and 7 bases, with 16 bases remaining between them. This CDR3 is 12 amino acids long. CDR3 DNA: TGCAGCGGCCGACAGGAGACGGGTGGCTACACCTTC. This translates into CSGRQETGGYTF. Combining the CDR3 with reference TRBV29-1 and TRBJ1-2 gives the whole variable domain SAVISQKPSRDICQRGTSLTIQCQVDSQVTMMFWYRQQPGQSLTLIATANQGSEATYESGFVIDKFPISRPNLTFSTLTVSNMSPEDSSIYLCSGRQETGGYTFGSGTRLTVV.

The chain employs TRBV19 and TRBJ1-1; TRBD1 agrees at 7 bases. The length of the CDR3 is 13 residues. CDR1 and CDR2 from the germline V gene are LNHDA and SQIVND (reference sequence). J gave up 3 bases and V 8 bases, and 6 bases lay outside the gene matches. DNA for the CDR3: TGTGCCAGTTACAGGGGATGGGACACTGAAGCTTTCTTT. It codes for CASYRGWDTEAFF.

CDR3 nucleotides: TGTGCCAGCAGTCTAACTGGGAGACCCTACAATGAGCAGTTCTTC. It specifies CASSLTGRPYNEQFF. The chain is built from TRBV3-1 (or the pseudogene TRBV3-2) and TRBJ2-1, with D possibly matching TRBD2 (5 bases). V lost 6 bases and J lost 2, with 14 bases in between. The germline V gene encodes CDR1 LGHDT and CDR2 YNNKEL (reference sequence). The CDR3 extends over 15 amino acids.

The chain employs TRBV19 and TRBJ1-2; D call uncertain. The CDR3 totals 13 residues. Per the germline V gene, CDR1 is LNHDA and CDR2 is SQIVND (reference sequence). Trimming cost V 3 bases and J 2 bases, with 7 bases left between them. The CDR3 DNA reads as TGTGCCAGTAGTATGAGAGAAAACTATGGCTACACCTTC. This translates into CASSMRENYGYTF.

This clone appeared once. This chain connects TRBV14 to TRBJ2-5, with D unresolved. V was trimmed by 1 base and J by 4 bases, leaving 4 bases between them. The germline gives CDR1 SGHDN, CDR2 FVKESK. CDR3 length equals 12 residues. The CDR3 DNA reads TGTGCCAGCAGCCAAGTTCTAGAGACCCAGTACTTC. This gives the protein CASSQVLETQYF.

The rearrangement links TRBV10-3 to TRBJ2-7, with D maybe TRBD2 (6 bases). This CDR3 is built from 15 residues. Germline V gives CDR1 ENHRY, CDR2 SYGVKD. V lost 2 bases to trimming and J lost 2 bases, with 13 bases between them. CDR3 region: CAISERGGIPYEQYF. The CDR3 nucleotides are TGTGCCATCAGTGAGAGAGGAGGGATACCCTACGAGCAGTACTTC.

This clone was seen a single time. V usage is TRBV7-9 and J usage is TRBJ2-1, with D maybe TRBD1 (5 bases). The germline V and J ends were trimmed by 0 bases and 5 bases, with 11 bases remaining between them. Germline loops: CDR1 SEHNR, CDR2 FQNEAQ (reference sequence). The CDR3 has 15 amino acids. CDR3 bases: TGTGCCAGCAGCTTAGCAGGGGAACATCACAATGAGCAGTTCTTC. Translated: CASSLAGEHHNEQFF.

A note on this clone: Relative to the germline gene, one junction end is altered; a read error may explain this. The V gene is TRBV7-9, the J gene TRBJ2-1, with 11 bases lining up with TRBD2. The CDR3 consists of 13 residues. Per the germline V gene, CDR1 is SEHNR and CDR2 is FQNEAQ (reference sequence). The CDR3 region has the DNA TGTGCCAGCACCTTACTAGCGGGGGATGAGCAGTTCTTC. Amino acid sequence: CASTLLAGDEQFF.

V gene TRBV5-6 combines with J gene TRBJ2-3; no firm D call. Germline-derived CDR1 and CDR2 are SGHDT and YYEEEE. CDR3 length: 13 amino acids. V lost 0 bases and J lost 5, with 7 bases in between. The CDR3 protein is CASSLGLLDTQYF. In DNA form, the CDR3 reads TGTGCCAGCAGCTTGGGACTCCTAGATACGCAGTATTTT.

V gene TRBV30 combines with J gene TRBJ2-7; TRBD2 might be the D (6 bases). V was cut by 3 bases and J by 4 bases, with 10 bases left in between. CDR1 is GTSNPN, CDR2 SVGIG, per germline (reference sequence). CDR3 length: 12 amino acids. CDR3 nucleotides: TGTGCCTGGAGCGGGGGTACGTACGAGCAGTACTTC. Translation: CAWSGGTYEQYF.

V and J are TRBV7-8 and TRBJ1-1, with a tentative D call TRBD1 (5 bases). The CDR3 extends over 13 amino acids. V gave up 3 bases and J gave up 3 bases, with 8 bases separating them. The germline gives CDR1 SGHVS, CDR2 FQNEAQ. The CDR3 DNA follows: TGTGCCAGCAGCTTCCCGGGGGACACTGAAGCTTTCTTT. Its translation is CASSFPGDTEAFF.

This CDR3 reads CASSHSGGPGDTQYF. As DNA, the CDR3 is TGTGCCAGCAGCCATAGCGGGGGGCCCGGAGATACGCAGTATTTT. J is TRBJ2-3 and V is TRBV7-3; 10 bases are shared with TRBD2. CDR1 and CDR2 (germline): SGHTA, FQGTGA. This CDR3 is built from 15 residues. Trimming removed 5 bases from V and 5 bases from J; junction bases left unmatched: 7.

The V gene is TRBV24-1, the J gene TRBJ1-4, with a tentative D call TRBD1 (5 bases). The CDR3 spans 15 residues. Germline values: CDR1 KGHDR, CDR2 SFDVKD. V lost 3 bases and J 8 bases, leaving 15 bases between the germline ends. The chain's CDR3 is CATSDPRPGGEKLFF. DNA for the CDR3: TGTGCCACCAGTGATCCCCGTCCGGGGGGAGAAAAACTGTTTTTT.

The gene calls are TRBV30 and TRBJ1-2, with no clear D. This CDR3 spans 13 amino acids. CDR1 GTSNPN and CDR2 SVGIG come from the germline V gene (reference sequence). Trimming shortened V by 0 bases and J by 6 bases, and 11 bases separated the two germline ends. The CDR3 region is CAWSVARRDGYTF. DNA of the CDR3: TGTGCCTGGAGTGTAGCCCGCCGGGATGGCTACACCTTC.

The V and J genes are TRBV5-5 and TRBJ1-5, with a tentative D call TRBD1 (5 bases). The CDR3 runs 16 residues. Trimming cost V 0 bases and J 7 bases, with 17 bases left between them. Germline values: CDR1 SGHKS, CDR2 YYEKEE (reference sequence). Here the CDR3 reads CASSLVAGNRGQPQHF. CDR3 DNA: TGTGCCAGCAGCTTGGTAGCAGGGAACAGAGGCCAGCCCCAGCATTTT.

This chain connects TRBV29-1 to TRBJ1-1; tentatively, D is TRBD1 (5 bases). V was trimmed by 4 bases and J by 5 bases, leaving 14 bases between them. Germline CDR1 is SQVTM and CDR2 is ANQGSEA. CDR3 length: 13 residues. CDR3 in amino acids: CSVAIGAGTEAFF. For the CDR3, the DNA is TGCAGCGTTGCAATAGGGGCGGGAACTGAAGCTTTCTTT. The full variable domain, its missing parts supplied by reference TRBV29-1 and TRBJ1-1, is SAVISQKPSRDICQRGTSLTIQCQVDSQVTMMFWYRQQPGQSLTLIATANQGSEATYESGFVIDKFPISRPNLTFSTLTVSNMSPEDSSIYLCSVAIGAGTEAFFGQGTRLTVV.